This TCR beta chain emerged from a study of OX40 agonist ivuxolimab in advanced cancers. For the study at large: Patients were given ivuxolimab, an antibody that agonizes OX40 (CD134). At approximately 80% male, the cohort had a mean age of approximately 60 years, ranging from roughly 20 to 90. Patients treated during dose escalation were battling hepatocellular carcinoma, melanoma, renal cell or head and neck cancer.

This clone was detected many times. Its specificity is unknown. Findings and caveats of the study: Expanded clones were, on average, more numerous among CD8+ T cells than CD4+.

Repertoires were generated with immunoSEQ multiplex PCR, while TCRdb's copy carries only in-frame clones and drops some. The repertoire includes about 58,000 clones, 75% to 90% of them detected once, and about 3% sits in the top ten. CDR3 size: 12 residues. V was shortened by 5 bases and J by 6 bases, with 10 bases between the two germline ends. Germline CDR1 is SGHVS and CDR2 is FQNEAQ. The chain joins TRBV7-8 to TRBJ1-2; D gene unclear. The source material was CD4+ or CD8+ T cells sorted from blood, sampled in a trial of the OX40 agonist ivuxolimab. The TCR originated in an adult with an advanced solid tumor such as melanoma, head and neck, liver or kidney cancer. This chain's CDR3 is CASSQSQDGYTF. Here the CDR3 DNA reads TGTGCCAGCAGCCAATCCCAGGATGGCTACACCTTC. Full variable domain (rest looked up from reference TRBV7-8 and TRBJ1-2): GAGVSQSPRYKVAKRGQDVALRCDPISGHVSLFWYQQALGQGPEFLTYFQNEAQLDKSGLPSDRFFAERPEGSVSTLKIQRTQQEDSAVYLCASSQSQDGYTFGSGTRLTVV.